The 25 T cell receptor beta chains reported below all come from one sample, sequenced in a study of long-term antiretroviral therapy in people with HIV. The run of the v3.0 immunoSEQ assay was at survey level. Using immunoSEQ multiplex PCR, the repertoire was profiled, and TCRdb retains in-frame clones only, with some absent. Of 20,000 to 30,000 clones in the sample, 85% to 90% were seen once. Sample: unsorted PBMCs, taken 2.7 years after starting antiretroviral therapy. Receptors were obtained from a man between 35 and 55 years old with HIV.

This chain links TRBV7-2 with TRBJ1-5; no clear D. The germline CDR1 and CDR2 sequences are SGHTA and FQGNSA. Trimming removed 3 bases at V and 0 bases at J, with 12 bases between. CDR3 length: 16 residues. The CDR3 DNA reads TGTGCCAGCAGCTTTGATCAGAGGTATAGCAATCAGCCCCAGCATTTT. Encoded protein: CASSFDQRYSNQPQHF.

The chain recombines TRBV11-3 with TRBJ2-3, with 7 bases aligning to TRBD2. Looked up from germline, CDR1 is SGHNT and CDR2 is YENEEA. Losses at the gene ends were 5 bases for V and 2 bases for J; bases not matched to a gene: 13. This CDR3 contains 17 residues. Here the CDR3 DNA reads TGTGCCAGCAGCCTCGGGCTAGCGGTCGAAGACACAGATACGCAGTATTTT. It yields the protein CASSLGLAVEDTDTQYF.

V gene TRBV5-1 combines with J gene TRBJ2-1, with 11 bases that match TRBD2. V was clipped by 1 base and J by 6 bases; unmatched bases: 6. This CDR3 comprises 16 residues. From germline, CDR1 is SGHRS and CDR2 YFSETQ. CDR3 sequence (DNA): TGCGCCAGCAGCTTGCAAGGTAGCGGGAGGGGCAATGAGCAGTTCTTC. It specifies CASSLQGSGRGNEQFF. The entire variable domain, with the rest obtained from reference TRBV5-1 and TRBJ2-1, is as follows: KAGVTQTPRYLIKTRGQQVTLSCSPISGHRSVSWYQQTPGQGLQFLFEYFSETQRNKGNFPGRFSGRQFSNSRSEMNVSTLELGDSALYLCASSLQGSGRGNEQFFGPGTRLTVL.

The chain is built from TRBV9 and TRBJ2-1, with D perhaps matching TRBD1 or TRBD2 (5 bases each). This CDR3 region has 17 residues. CDR1 and CDR2 (germline): SGDLS, YYNGEE. Trimming stripped 4 bases from V and 5 bases from J, with 22 bases between. This chain's CDR3 is CASSPRVSTGLDNEQFF. The CDR3, as DNA: TGTGCCAGCAGCCCCCGGGTGTCCACGGGGCTGGACAATGAGCAGTTCTTC.

The chain is built from TRBV28 and TRBJ2-7, with D perhaps TRBD1 (6 bases). Germline-derived CDR1 and CDR2 are MDHEN and SYDVKM. The CDR3 has 16 residues. The V gene lost 5 bases and the J gene lost 0 bases, with 17 bases spanning the gap. CDR3 sequence reads: CASSTGQLSLSYEQYF. The DNA for the CDR3 is TGTGCCAGCAGTACCGGACAGCTTTCCCTCTCCTACGAGCAGTACTTC.

V and J are TRBV10-3 and TRBJ1-5; tentative D call: TRBD1 (5 bases). Germline V gene sequence: CDR1 ENHRY, CDR2 SYGVKD. V was clipped by 10 bases and J by 2 bases, with 24 bases between them. CDR3 size: 17 residues. CDR3 in amino acids: CATRGGDTLAGNQPQHF. CDR3 bases: TGTGCCACCCGGGGAGGGGATACCCTAGCTGGCAATCAGCCCCAGCATTTT.

The rearrangement links TRBV9 to TRBJ1-2, with 7 bases fitting TRBD1. With V trimmed by 4 bases and J by 2 bases, 8 bases remained unmatched. The CDR3 runs 15 residues. From germline, CDR1 is SGDLS and CDR2 YYNGEE. Here the CDR3 DNA reads TGTGCCAGCAGCCCCACCGGGACAGCGAACTATGGCTACACCTTC. It is translated as CASSPTGTANYGYTF.

This chain connects TRBV4-1 to TRBJ2-5; D remains unclear. The CDR3 covers 13 residues. V was trimmed by 0 bases and J by 4 bases, leaving 6 bases between them. Per germline, CDR1 MGHRA and CDR2 YSYEKL. The CDR3 DNA follows: TGCGCCAGCAGCCAAGAGGACGCAGAGACCCAGTACTTC. Protein: CASSQEDAETQYF.

This clone was counted once. The chain employs TRBV7-9 and TRBJ1-2; 7 nucleotides line up with TRBD1. This CDR3 contains 14 residues. The J segment lost 2 bases and the V segment lost 6 bases, leaving 6 bases of the junction unmatched. Germline-derived CDR1 and CDR2 are SEHNR and FQNEAQ (reference sequence). DNA for the CDR3: TGTGCCAGCAGTATCGACAGGGCCAACTATGGCTACACCTTC. As protein: CASSIDRANYGYTF.

This rearrangement joins TRBV28 to TRBJ1-4, with unresolved D. The germline V gene encodes CDR1 MDHEN and CDR2 SYDVKM. Trimming removed 4 bases at V and 4 bases at J, with 7 bases between. The CDR3 loop spans 13 amino acids. This chain's CDR3 is CASSSTLNEKLFF. The CDR3 bases are TGTGCCAGCAGTTCGACACTTAATGAAAAACTGTTTTTT.

The gene calls are TRBV7-6 and TRBJ2-1; 9 bases map to TRBD1. J was trimmed by 8 bases and V by 5 bases; bases with no gene match: 10. Germline values: CDR1 SGHVS, CDR2 FNYEAQ. The CDR3 contains 15 residues. CDR3 amino acids: CASSPQGAGMDEQFF. Here the CDR3 DNA reads TGTGCCAGCAGCCCACAGGGGGCGGGAATGGATGAGCAGTTCTTC. Combining the CDR3 with reference TRBV7-6 and TRBJ2-1 gives the whole variable domain GAGVSQSPRYKVTKRGQDVALRCDPISGHVSLYWYRQALGQGPEFLTYFNYEAQQDKSGLPNDRFSAERPEGSISTLTIQRTEQRDSAMYRCASSPQGAGMDEQFFGPGTRLTVL.

This sequence joins TRBV12-5 and TRBJ1-2; weak D call: TRBD1 (5 bases). The CDR3 is made up of 12 amino acids. Germline CDR1 reads LGHNT; CDR2 reads FRNRAP. V was trimmed by 2 bases and J by 5 bases, leaving 6 bases between them. In DNA form, the CDR3 reads TGTGCTAGTGGTTTGAAGGGGTATGGCTACACCTTC. Translated, it gives CASGLKGYGYTF.

The chain combines TRBV15 with TRBJ2-7; 9 nucleotides line up with TRBD1. Germline lookup yields CDR1 LNHNV and CDR2 YYDKDF (reference sequence). V shed 4 bases, J shed 1 base, and the junction held 2 bases outside the gene matches. The CDR3 loop spans 14 amino acids. The CDR3 nucleotides are TGTGCCACCAGCAACGGACAGGGGTCCTACGAGCAGTACTTC. Translation gives CATSNGQGSYEQYF.

The CDR3 here is CAWNSGAGNTIYF. CDR3 nucleotides: TGTGCCTGGAACTCGGGTGCTGGAAACACCATATATTTT. The chain combines TRBV30 with TRBJ1-3; no definite D call. CDR1 is GTSNPN and CDR2 is SVGIG in the germline V gene (reference sequence). The CDR3 contains 13 residues. Trimming shortened V by 4 bases and J by 2 bases, and 9 bases separated the two germline ends.

This rearrangement joins TRBV10-3 to TRBJ1-1; TRBD1 is a possible D gene (6 bases). The CDR3 is made up of 16 amino acids. V was cut by 3 bases and J by 2 bases, with 16 bases left in between. Germline-derived CDR1 and CDR2 are ENHRY and SYGVKD. This CDR3 reads CAISDRGQNSNTEAFF. DNA of the CDR3: TGTGCCATCAGTGACAGGGGACAAAACTCCAACACTGAAGCTTTCTTT.

The chain uses TRBV7-3 and TRBJ2-2, with 14 bases matching TRBD2. Germline V gives CDR1 SGHTA, CDR2 FQGTGA. This CDR3 is 16 amino acids long. After removal of 2 bases from V and 4 bases from J, the junction contained 0 bases not matched to a gene. Written as DNA, the CDR3 is TGTGCCAGCAGCTTAGGACTAGCGGGGGGCACCGGGGAGCTGTTTTTT. This sequence encodes CASSLGLAGGTGELFF.

The CDR3: CASSSDRTYYNEQFF. The CDR3 DNA is TGTGCCAGCAGTTCGGACAGGACTTACTACAATGAGCAGTTCTTC. The chain recombines TRBV28 with TRBJ2-1; 7 positions match TRBD1. The V gene's germline CDR1 is MDHEN and CDR2 SYDVKM. With V trimmed by 4 bases and J by 3 bases, 6 bases remained unmatched. The CDR3 contains 15 residues.

V gene TRBV15 combines with J gene TRBJ1-1, with unresolved D. Germline CDR1 reads LNHNV; CDR2 reads YYDKDF (reference sequence). The CDR3 has 11 residues. V lost 3 bases and J 4 bases, leaving 3 bases between the germline ends. This CDR3 reads CATSSSTEAFF. DNA for the CDR3: TGTGCCACCAGCAGTAGCACTGAAGCTTTCTTT. Full variable domain (missing parts from reference TRBV15 and TRBJ1-1): DAMVIQNPRYQVTQFGKPVTLSCSQTLNHNVMYWYQQKSSQAPKLLFHYYDKDFNNEADTPDNFQSRRPNTSFCFLDIRSPGLGDTAMYLCATSSSTEAFFGQGTRLTVV.

The rearrangement links TRBV5-4 to TRBJ2-5; 7 bases are shared with TRBD1. V was pared by 1 base and J by 5 bases, with 5 bases of the junction left unmatched. The CDR3 runs 14 residues. Germline CDR1 SGHNT, CDR2 YYREEE (reference sequence). CDR3 in DNA: TGTGCCAGCAGCTTGAAGGGGGCCTGGGAGACCCAGTACTTC. Translated, it gives CASSLKGAWETQYF. Variable domain in full (rest from reference TRBV5-4 and TRBJ2-5): ETGVTQSPTHLIKTRGQQVTLRCSSQSGHNTVSWYQQALGQGPQFIFQYYREEENGRGNFPPRFSGLQFPNYSSELNVNALELDDSALYLCASSLKGAWETQYFGPGTRLLVL.

The chain uses TRBV5-4 and TRBJ2-3; D could derive from TRBD1 or TRBD2 (5 bases each). Germline CDR1 SGHNT, CDR2 YYREEE (reference sequence). The CDR3 spans 15 residues. V was shortened by 2 bases and J by 2 bases, with 12 bases between the two germline ends. The DNA for the CDR3 is TGTGCCAGCAGCTTTGAGGGGCGACACACAGATACGCAGTATTTT. Translating gives CASSFEGRHTDTQYF.

The chain joins TRBV11-2 to TRBJ2-1, with D hard to call. Germline CDR1 and CDR2: SGHAT and FQNNGV. The CDR3 length is 13 residues. V was clipped by 1 base and J by 8 bases, with 9 bases between them. CDR3 nucleotide sequence: TGTGCCAGCAGCTTAGTAGGGTGGGATGAGCAGTTCTTC. Protein: CASSLVGWDEQFF.

V is TRBV9 and J is TRBJ2-5; the D call may be TRBD1 or TRBD2 (5 bases each). This CDR3 comprises 16 residues. The germline gives CDR1 SGDLS, CDR2 YYNGEE. Trimming removed 1 base at V and 5 bases at J, with 18 bases between. The CDR3 DNA sequence: TGTGCCAGCAGCGTAACCTCTGGGACGGGTGTGGAGACCCAGTACTTC. It yields the protein CASSVTSGTGVETQYF.

This clone was observed a single time. This chain connects TRBV6-5 to TRBJ1-1, with D unclear. The CDR3 sequence is 13 residues long. Trimming removed 2 bases at V and 1 base at J, with 5 bases between. Germline assignment: CDR1 MNHEY and CDR2 SVGAGI. CDR3 sequence: CASSYIWNTEAFF. CDR3 sequence (DNA): TGTGCCAGCAGTTACATATGGAACACTGAAGCTTTCTTT.

In the case of this clone: One end of the junction does not line up with germline, which may come from a read error. The chain carries TRBV10-3 and TRBJ2-7; 9 positions agree with TRBD1. The CDR3 runs to 13 residues. Germline CDR1 is ENHRY and CDR2 is SYGVKD. The chain's CDR3 is CATSLGQGLEQYF. CDR3 nucleotides: TGTGCCACCAGTTTGGGACAGGGCCTCGAGCAGTACTTC.

This clone showed up just once. The chain joins TRBV4-2 to TRBJ1-2; D unresolved. Trimming took 4 bases from V and 3 from J, leaving 15 bases between them. Germline assignment: CDR1 LGHNA and CDR2 YNFKEQ. The CDR3 is made up of 15 amino acids. CDR3 coding DNA: TGTGCCAGCAGCCTGAACACGCGGGAGGACTATGGCTACACCTTC. Its protein is CASSLNTREDYGYTF.